This T cell receptor beta chain was captured in a study of beta chain features in type 1 diabetes. Regarding the study as a whole: Moderate yet significant TCRB CDR3 shortening was seen in Type 1 diabetes patients in all four CD4+ subsets.

Comment on this clone: Antigen specificity is unknown.

CDR3 length: 16 amino acids. V gave up 6 bases and J gave up 2 bases; unmatched junction bases: 10. Germline V gene data show CDR1 as SNHLY and CDR2 as FYNNEI. cDNA synthesis used the whole RNA isolate, giving expressed TCRB sequences. The table came from immunoSEQ multiplex PCR; TCRdb's copy has only in-frame clones and leaves some out. Of approximately 170,000 clones in the sample, 7.8% were seen once. V is TRBV2 and J is TRBJ1-5, with 7 bases fitting TRBD1. This receptor was taken from a woman between 40 and 55 years old with type 1 diabetes. Sequenced sample: central memory CD4+ T cells from blood. The DNA of the CDR3 is TGTGCCAGCAGATATTCCGGGACAGCGGGCAATCAGCCCCAGCATTTT. It yields the protein CASRYSGTAGNQPQHF.